The TCR beta chain described here comes from a study of blood T cell repertoires in COVID-19. Across about two dozen US areas, participants ranged in age from about 18 to 100 years. There are 14 residues in the CDR3. From germline, CDR1 is SGHAT and CDR2 FQNNGV. Trimming at V came to 6 bases and at J to 12 bases, leaving 12 bases not matched to a gene. Generated by immunoSEQ multiplex PCR, the TCRdb table keeps only in-frame clones and is missing some. The sample records 250,000 to 350,000 clones, around nine tenths being singletons. The V call is TRBV11-2, the J call TRBJ2-7, with 12 bases identical to TRBD2. The sample consisted of PBMCs or T cells enriched from blood (not recorded which). This TCR was sampled from a woman younger than 45 who had recovered from COVID-19. Written as DNA, the CDR3 is TGTGCCAGCAGGCAGCCGGGACTAGCGGGTCTCCGGTACTTC. Protein product: CASRQPGLAGLRYF.